Shown below are 32 T cell receptor beta chains from a single sample sequenced in a study of shared clonotypes between healthy human individuals. CD45RO negativity and positive selection for CCR7 defined naive CD8 cells, a population that excluded terminally differentiated effector memory CD45RA+ cells. Generated by immunoSEQ multiplex PCR, the TCRdb table keeps only in-frame clones and is missing some. The table shows around 2,000,000 clones, with under 95% occurring only once. The material sequenced was naive CD8+ T cells from PBMCs. Receptors originate from a man aged 18 to 30 in good health. Some clones in this sample may be carry-over from other donors' samples.

V gene TRBV5-5 combines with J gene TRBJ2-1, with D tentatively TRBD2 (6 bases). Trimming shortened V by 1 base and J by 1 base, and 12 bases separated the two germline ends. This CDR3 has 16 amino acids. CDR1 and CDR2 from the germline V gene are SGHKS and YYEKEE (reference sequence). In nucleotides, the CDR3 is TGTGCCAGCAGCTTGATTTTAGCGGCATCCTACAATGAGCAGTTCTTC. It yields the protein CASSLILAASYNEQFF.

The chain employs TRBV9 and TRBJ2-5, with 9 bases lining up with TRBD2. Trimming removed 0 bases from V and 5 bases from J; junction bases left unmatched: 5. The CDR3 has 15 residues. Looked up from germline, CDR1 is SGDLS and CDR2 is YYNGEE. CDR3 DNA: TGTGCCAGCAGCGTAGATGCGGGAGGGGAGGAGACCCAGTACTTC. Protein sequence: CASSVDAGGEETQYF.

J is TRBJ2-7 and V is TRBV7-9, with 8 nucleotides matching TRBD2. This CDR3 is 17 amino acids long. In germline, CDR1 is SEHNR, CDR2 FQNEAQ (reference sequence). V shed 2 bases, J shed 3 bases, and the junction held 12 bases outside the gene matches. CDR3 DNA sequence: TGTGCCAGCAGCTTAAGGGAGAGCAGCGGGAGAGACTACGAGCAGTACTTC. It codes for CASSLRESSGRDYEQYF.

This clone came up a few times. The chain combines TRBV9 with TRBJ2-2; D gene unclear. There are 11 residues in the CDR3. Trimming shortened V by 3 bases and J by 7 bases, and 4 bases separated the two germline ends. From germline, CDR1 is SGDLS and CDR2 YYNGEE. The CDR3 coding sequence is TGTGCCAGCAGCGAGAGCGGGGAGCTGTTTTTT. Protein: CASSESGELFF.

This sequence joins TRBV6-5 and TRBJ2-3; D gene unclear. The CDR3 totals 15 residues. Trimming stripped 0 bases from V and 2 bases from J, with 9 bases between. Germline V gives CDR1 MNHEY, CDR2 SVGAGI. The CDR3 nucleotides read TGTGCCAGCAGTTACTCGCAGACGATCACAGATACGCAGTATTTT. It encodes CASSYSQTITDTQYF.

The chain carries TRBV7-2 and TRBJ2-7; 12 bases are shared with TRBD1. This CDR3 region has 15 residues. The V gene's germline CDR1 is SGHTA and CDR2 FQGNSA. V lost 5 bases, J lost 2 bases, and 4 bases stayed unmatched. The CDR3 coding sequence is TGTGCCAGCAGCCTCGGGACAGGGGGCCCCTACGAGCAGTACTTC. Translated: CASSLGTGGPYEQYF.

The chain couples TRBV4-1 to TRBJ2-1, with no clear D. The CDR3 runs 16 residues. Germline V gene lookup returns CDR1 MGHRA and CDR2 YSYEKL. The ends were cut back, 0 bases at V and 2 bases at J, with 11 bases in the middle. The DNA of the CDR3 is TGCGCCAGCAGCCAAGATCGTTCCGAGGCCTACAATGAGCAGTTCTTC. It is translated as CASSQDRSEAYNEQFF.

The gene calls are TRBV7-9 and TRBJ1-2, with TRBD1 identical over 8 bases. The CDR3 is made up of 14 amino acids. V gave up 3 bases and J gave up 3 bases; unmatched junction bases: 3. Per the germline V gene, CDR1 is SEHNR and CDR2 is FQNEAQ (reference sequence). CDR3 loop: CASSFSGGYYGYTF. CDR3 sequence (DNA): TGTGCCAGCAGCTTCTCAGGGGGCTACTATGGCTACACCTTC.

The V call is TRBV9, the J call TRBJ2-5; tentatively, D is TRBD2 (5 bases). The germline V and J ends were trimmed by 3 bases and 5 bases, with 8 bases remaining between them. CDR3 length: 12 residues. CDR1 is SGDLS, CDR2 YYNGEE, per germline. CDR3 nucleotide sequence: TGTGCCAGCAGCGGGAGGAGCGAGACCCAGTACTTC. It specifies CASSGRSETQYF.

Note on this clone: This same CDR3 is encoded by further DNA sequences in the sample. The genes are TRBV5-1 and TRBJ2-1, with D perhaps being TRBD1 or TRBD2 (5 bases each). CDR3 length: 14 residues. V shed 0 bases and J shed 6 bases, with 10 bases lying between them. CDR1 and CDR2 (germline): SGHRS, YFSETQ. The CDR3 is CASSLVGAGNEQFF. The CDR3 nucleotides are TGCGCCAGCAGCTTGGTCGGGGCGGGCAATGAGCAGTTCTTC.

The chain couples TRBV28 to TRBJ1-1; D might be TRBD1 (5 bases). Trimming took off 5 bases at V and 1 base at J, with 8 bases between the two ends. In germline, CDR1 is MDHEN, CDR2 SYDVKM. This CDR3 comprises 13 residues. The CDR3 coding sequence is TGTGCCAGCAGTGACCAGGGGAACACTGAAGCTTTCTTT. This codes for CASSDQGNTEAFF.

V gene TRBV10-2 combines with J gene TRBJ1-5, with unresolved D. Germline V CDR1 and CDR2: WSHSY, SAAADI. The CDR3 has 14 residues. Between the trimmed V and J ends, which lost 6 bases and 6 bases, there was a span of 15 bases. CDR3 protein: CASSQAAFGQPQHF. In DNA form, the CDR3 reads TGCGCCAGCAGCCAGGCTGCTTTCGGTCAGCCCCAGCATTTT.

The CDR3 sequence: CASSYRTGSSAIEQFF. CDR3 sequence (DNA): TGTGCCAGCAGCTATAGGACAGGGTCTTCCGCTATTGAGCAGTTCTTC. The V and J genes are TRBV4-2 and TRBJ2-1, with TRBD1 identical over 8 bases. CDR1 and CDR2 from the germline V gene are LGHNA and YNFKEQ. V was clipped by 5 bases and J by 9 bases; unmatched bases: 15. The CDR3 totals 16 residues.

This chain uses TRBV27 with TRBJ2-7, with 9 positions matching TRBD1. This CDR3 comprises 15 residues. The J segment lost 5 bases and the V segment lost 4 bases, leaving 9 bases of the junction unmatched. Germline CDR1 MNHEY, CDR2 SMNVEV (reference sequence). CDR3 protein: CASSSSDRGYDEQYF. The DNA for the CDR3 is TGTGCCAGCAGTTCCTCGGACAGGGGTTACGACGAGCAGTACTTC.

The chain is built from TRBV10-2 and TRBJ2-7; D is undetermined. This CDR3 contains 13 residues. The V gene's germline CDR1 is WSHSY and CDR2 SAAADI. With 3 bases removed from V and 2 bases from J, the gap between germline ends came to 8 bases. In nucleotides, the CDR3 is TGCGCCAGCAGTGAAGGGAAAACCTACGAGCAGTACTTC. The encoded protein is CASSEGKTYEQYF.

The rearrangement links TRBV28 to TRBJ2-7; no reliable D call. The CDR3 consists of 10 residues. From germline, CDR1 is MDHEN and CDR2 SYDVKM. V lost 10 bases to trimming and J lost 4 bases, with 8 bases between them. The CDR3 region is CATQGYEQYF. The CDR3, as DNA: TGTGCCACGCAAGGGTACGAGCAGTACTTC.

The V gene is TRBV28, the J gene TRBJ2-2; D call uncertain. The CDR3 extends over 14 amino acids. Trimming removed 5 bases at V and 3 bases at J, with 10 bases between. Per germline, CDR1 MDHEN and CDR2 SYDVKM. The CDR3 region has the DNA TGTGCCAGCAGTCACACTCCCGACACCGGGGAGCTGTTTTTT. Amino acids: CASSHTPDTGELFF.

The genes are TRBV12-5 and TRBJ2-1; D is ambiguous. From germline, CDR1 is LGHNT and CDR2 FRNRAP. The CDR3 runs to 15 residues. Trimming removed 0 bases at V and 9 bases at J, with 15 bases between. CDR3 amino acids: CASGLVHSDVSEQFF. In DNA form, the CDR3 reads TGTGCTAGTGGTTTGGTACACTCCGATGTGAGTGAGCAGTTCTTC.

The chain combines TRBV18 with TRBJ1-5; D gene unclear. V lost 6 bases and J 6 bases, leaving 18 bases between the germline ends. Germline CDR1 KGHSH, CDR2 LQKENI. The CDR3 is made up of 15 amino acids. This CDR3 reads CASSLQRFSSQPQHF. CDR3 coding DNA: TGTGCCAGCTCCCTCCAAAGATTTTCGTCTCAGCCCCAGCATTTT.

The rearrangement links TRBV7-2 to TRBJ1-4; D remains unclear. Germline V CDR1 and CDR2: SGHTA, FQGNSA. With 3 bases removed from V and 0 bases from J, the gap between germline ends came to 11 bases. This CDR3 spans 16 amino acids. The CDR3 spells CASSFTRAATNEKLFF. CDR3 bases: TGTGCCAGCAGCTTCACCCGGGCCGCAACTAATGAAAAACTGTTTTTT.

The CDR3 DNA is TGTGCCAGCAGTCAGCCCCCCCGCTTGATATCTGGAAACACCATATATTTT. Encoded protein: CASSQPPRLISGNTIYF. The gene calls are TRBV28 and TRBJ1-3; D remains unclear. Germline CDR1 reads MDHEN; CDR2 reads SYDVKM. Trimming cost V 5 bases and J 1 base, with 18 bases left between them. This CDR3 has 17 amino acids.

The chain carries TRBV18 and TRBJ1-1, with D maybe TRBD1 (5 bases). The CDR3 extends over 14 amino acids. The V end was cut by 6 bases, the J end by 0 bases, with 11 bases between. Germline V CDR1 and CDR2: KGHSH, LQKENI. This CDR3 is CASSTGAVNTEAFF. The CDR3 nucleotides read TGTGCCAGCTCTACAGGCGCGGTGAACACTGAAGCTTTCTTT.

With respect to this clone: Distinct nucleotide sequences in the sample also encode this CDR3. The gene calls are TRBV27 and TRBJ2-7; weak D call: TRBD2 (6 bases). The V gene lost 1 base and the J gene lost 4 bases, with 11 bases spanning the gap. The CDR3 spans 14 residues. Germline V gives CDR1 MNHEY, CDR2 SMNVEV (reference sequence). The CDR3 DNA reads as TGTGCCAGCAGTTTATTTTCCGGGAGTTACGAGCAGTACTTC. Translating gives CASSLFSGSYEQYF.

In regard to this clone: The same CDR3 also results from other DNA sequences found in this sample. J is TRBJ2-7 and V is TRBV11-2; TRBD1 matches 10 bases. The CDR3 is 14 amino acids. V was clipped by 5 bases and J by 2 bases; unmatched bases: 3. Per the germline V gene, CDR1 is SGHAT and CDR2 is FQNNGV. The CDR3 bases are TGTGCCAGCAGCCTTGGACAGGGGGCCTACGAGCAGTACTTC. Translating it yields CASSLGQGAYEQYF.

Note on this clone: Other nucleotide sequences in the sample specify the same CDR3. The chain recombines TRBV9 with TRBJ1-2; maybe TRBD1 (5 bases). CDR3 length: 14 residues. Trimming shortened V by 2 bases and J by 4 bases, and 12 bases separated the two germline ends. Germline values: CDR1 SGDLS, CDR2 YYNGEE. Written as DNA, the CDR3 is TGTGCCAGCAGCGTTGGGCAGGGTATCTATGGCTACACCTTC. Encoded protein: CASSVGQGIYGYTF.

The rearrangement joins TRBV15 to TRBJ2-7, with 9 positions matching TRBD1. Germline CDR1 LNHNV, CDR2 YYDKDF (reference sequence). This CDR3 region has 17 residues. The junction had 11 bases not matched to a gene; V was cut back by 0 bases and J by 5 bases. Here the CDR3 reads CATSRDLGQGFINEQYF. CDR3 in DNA: TGTGCCACCAGCAGAGATCTTGGACAGGGGTTTATCAACGAGCAGTACTTC.

The chain joins TRBV5-4 to TRBJ2-7; D is perhaps TRBD2 (6 bases). Germline V lookup: CDR1 SGHNT, CDR2 YYREEE (reference sequence). V shed 5 bases and J shed 3 bases, with 12 bases lying between them. This CDR3 comprises 13 residues. In DNA, the CDR3 is TGTGCCAGCAGTCGGCGGGGCAACTACGAGCAGTACTTC. It encodes CASSRRGNYEQYF.

This chain uses TRBV4-1 with TRBJ2-7; D is undetermined. Trimming cost V 3 bases and J 5 bases, with 17 bases left between them. The V gene's germline CDR1 is MGHRA and CDR2 YSYEKL. CDR3 length: 15 residues. The CDR3 protein is CASSHLSSGSHEQYF. The CDR3 coding sequence is TGCGCCAGCAGCCATCTCTCGAGTGGCAGCCACGAGCAGTACTTC.

The chain uses TRBV27 and TRBJ1-2; 9 nucleotides agree with TRBD1. Trimming at V came to 3 bases and at J to 4 bases, leaving 12 bases not matched to a gene. From germline, CDR1 is MNHEY and CDR2 SMNVEV (reference sequence). The CDR3 has 17 residues. In DNA form, the CDR3 reads TGTGCCAGCAGTTTCCTTACCCGGACAGGGGACGGCTATGGCTACACCTTC. Translation gives CASSFLTRTGDGYGYTF.

V is TRBV4-1 and J is TRBJ2-5; D gene uncertain. The V end was cut by 0 bases, the J end by 2 bases, with 10 bases between. Germline loops: CDR1 MGHRA, CDR2 YSYEKL. The CDR3 is made up of 15 amino acids. CDR3 amino acids: CASSQDGISQETQYF. In DNA, the CDR3 is TGCGCCAGCAGCCAAGATGGGATCAGTCAAGAGACCCAGTACTTC.

To note about this clone: Other DNA sequences from this sample encode an identical CDR3 as well. The rearrangement uses TRBV27 and TRBJ2-7; perhaps TRBD1 as D (5 bases). Germline V CDR1 and CDR2: MNHEY, SMNVEV (reference sequence). This CDR3 has 11 amino acids. The V and J ends lost 6 bases and 6 bases respectively, with 9 bases between them. CDR3 sequence (DNA): TGTGCCAGCAGCGCAGGGCTCGAGCAGTACTTC. Encoded protein: CASSAGLEQYF.

As concerns this clone: Other DNA sequences of this sample code for an identical CDR3. This chain connects TRBV5-1 to TRBJ2-7, with D possibly TRBD2 on 5 matching bases. V was pared by 0 bases and J by 0 bases, with 7 bases between. The CDR3 has 14 amino acids. In germline, CDR1 is SGHRS, CDR2 YFSETQ. The CDR3 region is CASSLVGGSYEQYF. The CDR3 region has the DNA TGCGCCAGCAGCTTGGTAGGAGGCTCCTACGAGCAGTACTTC.